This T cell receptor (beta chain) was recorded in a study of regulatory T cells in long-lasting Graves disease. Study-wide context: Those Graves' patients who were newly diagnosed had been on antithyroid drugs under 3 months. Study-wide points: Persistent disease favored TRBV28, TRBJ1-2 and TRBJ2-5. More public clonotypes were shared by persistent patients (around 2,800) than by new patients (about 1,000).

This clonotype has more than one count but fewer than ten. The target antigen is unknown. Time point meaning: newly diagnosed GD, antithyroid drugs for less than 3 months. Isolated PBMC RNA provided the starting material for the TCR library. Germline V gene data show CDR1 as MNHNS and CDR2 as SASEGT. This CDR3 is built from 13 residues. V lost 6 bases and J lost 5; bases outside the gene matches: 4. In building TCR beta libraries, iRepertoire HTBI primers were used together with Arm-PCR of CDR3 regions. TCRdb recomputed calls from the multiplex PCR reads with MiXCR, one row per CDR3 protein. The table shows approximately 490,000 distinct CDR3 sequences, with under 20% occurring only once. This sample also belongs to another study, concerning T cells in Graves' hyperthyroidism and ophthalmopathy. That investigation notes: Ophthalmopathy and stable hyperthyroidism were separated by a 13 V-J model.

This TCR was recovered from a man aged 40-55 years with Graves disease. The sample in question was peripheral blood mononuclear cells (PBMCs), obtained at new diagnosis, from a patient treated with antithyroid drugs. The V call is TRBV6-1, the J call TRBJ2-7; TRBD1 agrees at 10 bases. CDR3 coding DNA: TGTGCCAGCAGGGGACAGGGGATCGACGAGCAGTACTTC. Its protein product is CASRGQGIDEQYF.